This T cell receptor (beta chain) was identified during a study of control samples from healthy donors and cancer patients. Some clones are missing from TCRdb's copy, which holds only in-frame ones; the method was immunoSEQ multiplex PCR. Of around 130,000 clones listed, around nine tenths are singletons. The V end lost 3 bases, the J end lost 4 bases, and 12 bases lay between the germline ends. This CDR3 has 13 residues. Looked up from germline, CDR1 is GTSNPN and CDR2 is SVGIG (reference sequence). The genes are TRBV30 and TRBJ1-2; D not resolved. The sequence came from a man in his forties or fifties in good health. Source material: blood. The CDR3 spells CAWSREGSYGYTF. CDR3 coding DNA: TGTGCCTGGAGCCGGGAGGGATCCTATGGCTACACCTTC.